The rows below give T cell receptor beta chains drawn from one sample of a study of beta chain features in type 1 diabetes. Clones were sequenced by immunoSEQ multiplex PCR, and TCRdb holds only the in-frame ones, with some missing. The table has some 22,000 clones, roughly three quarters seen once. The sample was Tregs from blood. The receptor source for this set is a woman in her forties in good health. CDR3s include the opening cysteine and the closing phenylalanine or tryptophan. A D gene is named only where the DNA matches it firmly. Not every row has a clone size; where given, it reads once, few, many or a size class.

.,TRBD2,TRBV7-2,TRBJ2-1,TGTGCCAGCAGCTTAGAAGGACTAGCGACGCGGTTCTTC,CASSLEGLATRFF
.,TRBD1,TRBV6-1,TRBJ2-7,TGTGCCAGCAGTGAAATAGGACAGGGCCCCTACGAGCAGTACTTC,CASSEIGQGPYEQYF
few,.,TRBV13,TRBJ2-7,TGTGCCAGCAGCTTAACTCCTAGAACCGAGCAGTACTTC,CASSLTPRTEQYF
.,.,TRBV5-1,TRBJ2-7,TGCGCCAGCAGCTTGGCCCTAGGTCCTGCGGGGCCCTACGAGCAGTACTTC,CASSLALGPAGPYEQYF
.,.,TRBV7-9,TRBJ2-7,TGTGCCAGCAGCTTAGGGTCTAGTGGGGACAACGAGCAGTACTTC,CASSLGSSGDNEQYF
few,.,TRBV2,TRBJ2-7,TGTGCCAGCAGTGAAACACAGATTTTCTACGAGCAGTACTTC,CASSETQIFYEQYF
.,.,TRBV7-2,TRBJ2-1,TGTGCCAGCTATGATAACCGAGACAATGAGCAGTTCTTC,CASYDNRDNEQFF
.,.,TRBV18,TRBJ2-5,TGTGCCAGCTCACCAAGGCTAGCCGAGGAAGAGACCCAGTACTTC,CASSPRLAEEETQYF
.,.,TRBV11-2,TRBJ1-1,TGTGCCAGCAGCTTAGATAGGGGGAGACGGACTGAAGCTTTCTTT,CASSLDRGRRTEAFF
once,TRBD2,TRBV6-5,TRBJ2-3,TGTGCCAGCAGAACAAGCGGGGCTAGCACAGATACGCAGTATTTT,CASRTSGASTDTQYF
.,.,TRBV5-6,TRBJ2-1,TGTGCCAGCAAAACTCACAATGAGCAGTTCTTC,CASKTHNEQFF
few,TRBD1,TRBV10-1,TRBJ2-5,TGCGCCAGCAGTTACGGACAGGGAGAGACCCAGTACTTC,CASSYGQGETQYF
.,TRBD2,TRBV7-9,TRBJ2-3,TGTGCCAGCACCGTGGGACTAGCGGGGAGGGATACGCAGTATTTT,CASTVGLAGRDTQYF
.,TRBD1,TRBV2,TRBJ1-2,TGTGCCAGCAGGGGGGACAGCGTACTCTATGGCTACACCTTC,CASRGDSVLYGYTF
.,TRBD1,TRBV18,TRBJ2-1,TGTGCCAGCTCACCACTCGGGACAGACAATGAGCAGTTCTTC,CASSPLGTDNEQFF
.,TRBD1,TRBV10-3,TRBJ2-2,TGTGCCATCAGAAGCCGGGACAGGACATTTGCGAACACCGGGGAGCTGTTTTTT,CAIRSRDRTFANTGELFF
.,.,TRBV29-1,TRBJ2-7,TGCAGCGGTGCTCAGGGAACCTACGAGCAGTACTTC,CSGAQGTYEQYF
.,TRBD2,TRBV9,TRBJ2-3,TGTGCCAGCAGCGTAGAGAGCGGGACCGTCACAGATACGCAGTATTTT,CASSVESGTVTDTQYF
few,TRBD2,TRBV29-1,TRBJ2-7,TGCAGCGTTGATAGGCGAGGGACTAGCGGGGGGACCTACGAGCAGTACTTC,CSVDRRGTSGGTYEQYF
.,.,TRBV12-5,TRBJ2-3,TGTGCTAGTGGCGACACGGCGGGGACAGATACGCAGTATTTT,CASGDTAGTDTQYF
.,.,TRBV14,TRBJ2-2,TGTGCCAGCAGCCCGAGGGTGATCACCGGGGAGCTGTTTTTT,CASSPRVITGELFF
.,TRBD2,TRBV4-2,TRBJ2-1,TGTGCCAGCAGCCAAGATCTGTGGCGGGGGGCCTACAATGAGCAGTTCTTC,CASSQDLWRGAYNEQFF
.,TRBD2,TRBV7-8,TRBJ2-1,TGTGCCAGCAGGTTGGGGGGAGCAGCGGGGGGGCCCCGCTCCTACAATGAGCAGTTCTTC,CASRLGGAAGGPRSYNEQFF
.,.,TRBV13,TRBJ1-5,TGTGCCAGCGTCCGGACAAAGAGGAATAGCAATCAGCCCCAGCATTTT,CASVRTKRNSNQPQHF
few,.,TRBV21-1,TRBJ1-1,TGTGCCAGCAGCAAGAGACAGGAACGGTTCGCTGAAGCTTTCTTT,CASSKRQERFAEAFF
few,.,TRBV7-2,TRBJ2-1,TGTGCCAGCAGCTTCGACAATGAGCAGTTCTTC,CASSFDNEQFF
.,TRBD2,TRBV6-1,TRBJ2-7,TGTGCCAGCAGGGGGACTAGCGGGGGCTACGAGCAGTACTTC,CASRGTSGGYEQYF
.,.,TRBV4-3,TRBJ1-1,TGCGCCAGCAGCTGGCAGGGCGTAACTGAAGCTTTCTTT,CASSWQGVTEAFF
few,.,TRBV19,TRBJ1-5,TGTGCCAGTAGAACCCCAGGGAACAATCAGCCCCAGCATTTT,CASRTPGNNQPQHF
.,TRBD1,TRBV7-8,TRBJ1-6,TGTGCCAGCAGCTCGGACAGGGGTTGGGTTTCACCCCTCCACTTT,CASSSDRGWVSPLHF
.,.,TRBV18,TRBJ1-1,TGTGCCAGCTCACCAATGACAGACACTGAAGCTTTCTTT,CASSPMTDTEAFF
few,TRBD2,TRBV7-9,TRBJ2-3,TGCGCTACTAGCGGGGCCCCAGATACGCAGTATTTT,CATSGAPDTQYF
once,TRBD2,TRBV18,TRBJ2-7,TGTGCCAGCTCAGTGACTAGCGGGGGGTCCTACGAGCAGTACTTC,CASSVTSGGSYEQYF
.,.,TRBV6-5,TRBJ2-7,TGTGCCAGCAGGACCTTCGGGGACGAGCAGTACTTC,CASRTFGDEQYF
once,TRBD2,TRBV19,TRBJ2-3,TGTGCCAGTAGTCGGGGACTAGCGGGGCAAGATACGCAGTATTTT,CASSRGLAGQDTQYF
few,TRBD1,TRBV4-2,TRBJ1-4,TGTGCCAGCAGCCCGCGGGGGACAGGGAATGTTTTTCTTGAAAAACTGTTTTTT,CASSPRGTGNVFLEKLFF
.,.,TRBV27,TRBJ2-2,TGTGCCAGCAGTGCCTTCTTTAGGGGACTTAGAATCGTGGACACCGGGGAGCTGTTTTTT,CASSAFFRGLRIVDTGELFF
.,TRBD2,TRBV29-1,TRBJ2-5,TGCAGCGTTAGGGTCTCGGCGGGGGGCGCCCAAGAGACCCAGTACTTC,CSVRVSAGGAQETQYF
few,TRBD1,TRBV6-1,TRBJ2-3,TGTGCCAGCATCCTAGGGGGCGTGTTCACAGATACGCAGTATTTT,CASILGGVFTDTQYF
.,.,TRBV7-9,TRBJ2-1,TGTGCCAGCAGCCCAGCGGGCAGGGGGGCCTACAATGAGCAGTTCTTC,CASSPAGRGAYNEQFF
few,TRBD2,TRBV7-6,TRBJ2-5,TGTGCCAGCAGCCCTGTGGCGGGGGATGAGACCCAGTACTTC,CASSPVAGDETQYF
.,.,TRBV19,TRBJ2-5,TGTGCCAGTAGTATGAAGTATGGGGCTGGGGAGACCCAGTACTTC,CASSMKYGAGETQYF
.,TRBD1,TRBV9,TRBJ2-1,TGTGCCAGCAGCGTAGAATTGATCAGGGGGCGCGGCTCCTACAATGAGCAGTTCTTC,CASSVELIRGRGSYNEQFF
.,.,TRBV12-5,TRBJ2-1,TGTGCTAGTGAGGTGGATCTGGCAGGTTCTTTCTTC,CASEVDLAGSFF
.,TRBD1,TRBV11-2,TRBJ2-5,TGTGCCAGCAGTTCTAGAGTAGATCGAACAGGGGGCACGACCCAGTACTTC,CASSSRVDRTGGTTQYF
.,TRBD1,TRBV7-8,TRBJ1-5,TGTGCCAGCAGCTTAGAGGGGGCCCATTTGCCCCAGCATTTT,CASSLEGAHLPQHF
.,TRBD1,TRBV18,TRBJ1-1,TGTGCCAGCTCAGCAACAGGGGGCGCTATTTCTGAAGCTTTCTTT,CASSATGGAISEAFF
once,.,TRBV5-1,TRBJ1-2,TGCGCCAGCAGCTTGGCGACAGGCAACTATGGCTACACCTTC,CASSLATGNYGYTF
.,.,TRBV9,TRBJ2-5,TGTGCCAGCAGCGTCGTCCCGGCGGCCTTGATGGAGACCCAGTACTTC,CASSVVPAALMETQYF
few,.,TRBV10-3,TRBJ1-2,TGTGCCATCAAACGGGACTCCTCCCCAGAGGGTGGCTACACCTTC,CAIKRDSSPEGGYTF
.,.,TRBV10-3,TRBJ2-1,TGTGCCAGCAAGGAAACTACCTACAATGAGCAGTTCTTC,CASKETTYNEQFF
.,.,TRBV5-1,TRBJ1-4,TGCGCCAGCAGCTTGGACCCTGGACAGACAGAAAAACTGTTTTTT,CASSLDPGQTEKLFF
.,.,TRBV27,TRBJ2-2,TGTGCCAGCAGTTTATTGGGCAGCTCCACCGGGGAGCTGTTTTTT,CASSLLGSSTGELFF
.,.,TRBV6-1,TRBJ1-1,TGTGCCAGCAGCACAGCCTTCCTGGGCACTGAAGCTTTCTTT,CASSTAFLGTEAFF
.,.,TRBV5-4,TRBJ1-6,TGTGCCACCCAAACCGGGAGTAACTATAATTCACCCCTCCACTTT,CATQTGSNYNSPLHF
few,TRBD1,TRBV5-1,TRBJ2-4,TGCGCCAGCAGCTTCAGGACAGGGGTCAAAAACATTCAGTACTTC,CASSFRTGVKNIQYF
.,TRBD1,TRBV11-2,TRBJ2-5,TGTGCCAGCAGCTCGGGGAGGACAGGGATAGAGACCCAGTACTTC,CASSSGRTGIETQYF